A single sample gave rise to the 21 T cell receptor beta chains below, sequenced in a study of long-term antiretroviral therapy in people with HIV. Run at survey level, the immunoSEQ assay was version v3.0. The data were produced by immunoSEQ multiplex PCR, yet TCRdb's version contains in-frame clones alone and is incomplete. The sample has about 40,000 clones, around 85% seen once. The sequencing here drew on unsorted PBMCs, taken 3.1 years after starting antiretroviral therapy. The receptor set was obtained from a woman between 45 and 60 years old with HIV.

The chain joins TRBV5-4 to TRBJ2-7; the match to TRBD2 covers 7 bases. V was clipped by 2 bases and J by 3 bases; unmatched bases: 11. CDR3 size: 16 residues. In germline, CDR1 is SGHNT, CDR2 YYREEE (reference sequence). This CDR3 is CASSFGGGGNYYEQYF. CDR3 nucleotide sequence: TGTGCCAGCAGCTTCGGTGGCGGGGGAAACTACTACGAGCAGTACTTC.

The CDR3 sequence: CASSVWGDYGYTF. The CDR3 DNA reads TGTGCCAGCAGTGTCTGGGGAGACTATGGCTACACCTTC. V and J are TRBV2 and TRBJ1-2; D ambiguous. Deletions cut 4 bases from V and 3 bases from J, with 9 bases between. The CDR3 totals 13 residues. Germline V gene lookup returns CDR1 SNHLY and CDR2 FYNNEI. Full variable domain (remainder filled in from reference TRBV2 and TRBJ1-2): EPEVTQTPSHQVTQMGQEVILRCVPISNHLYFYWYRQILGQKVEFLVSFYNNEISEKSEIFDDQFSVERPDGSNFTLKIRSTKLEDSAMYFCASSVWGDYGYTFGSGTRLTVV.

The chain links TRBV6-1 to TRBJ2-2; D is uncertain. Between the trimmed V and J ends, which lost 7 bases and 0 bases, there was a span of 12 bases. Germline V gene data show CDR1 as MNHNS and CDR2 as SASEGT. This CDR3 has 15 residues. The CDR3 loop is CASKKEQTNTGELFF. The CDR3 DNA sequence: TGTGCCAGCAAAAAGGAACAGACGAACACCGGGGAGCTGTTTTTT.

The chain is built from TRBV13 and TRBJ2-7; D possibly corresponds to TRBD2 (6 bases). V was trimmed by 5 bases and J by 5 bases, leaving 10 bases between them. CDR1 PRHDT and CDR2 FYEKMQ come from the germline V gene (reference sequence). The CDR3 contains 12 residues. The CDR3 spells CASSHSGDEQYF. The DNA for the CDR3 is TGTGCCAGCAGCCACTCGGGGGACGAGCAGTACTTC.

J is TRBJ2-7 and V is TRBV16; 7 bases are shared with TRBD1. Per germline, CDR1 KGHSY and CDR2 FQNENV. The CDR3 is 17 amino acids. V lost 2 bases and J lost 3; bases outside the gene matches: 13. In DNA, the CDR3 is TGTGCCAGCAGCCAAGGGTATGTGGGGCCAGGGGGCTACGAGCAGTACTTC. Its protein is CASSQGYVGPGGYEQYF.

This chain connects TRBV7-2 to TRBJ2-1; 9 bases align to TRBD2. Germline V CDR1 and CDR2: SGHTA, FQGNSA. V trimming: 5 bases; J trimming: 14 bases; junction bases outside the gene matches: 13. CDR3 length equals 14 residues. The CDR3 DNA reads TGTGCCAGCAGCCCACGAGGCCGACTAGCGGTTGAGTTCTTC. The encoded protein is CASSPRGRLAVEFF.

This clone has a handful of counts. V is TRBV5-1 and J is TRBJ1-1; weak D call: TRBD1 (5 bases). V was pared by 3 bases and J by 1 base, with 16 bases between. The CDR3 consists of 16 residues. Germline CDR1 SGHRS, CDR2 YFSETQ. CDR3 amino acids: CASSSQGSGPNTEAFF. DNA of the CDR3: TGCGCCAGCAGCTCGCAGGGTAGCGGCCCGAACACTGAAGCTTTCTTT.

The chain joins TRBV7-9 to TRBJ2-2; 12 bases are a match to TRBD1. Germline values: CDR1 SEHNR, CDR2 FQNEAQ (reference sequence). This CDR3 has 16 amino acids. J was trimmed by 7 bases and V by 5 bases; bases with no gene match: 8. As DNA, the CDR3 is TGTGCCAGCAGCGGTATGGGACAGGGGGCAGGCGGGGAGCTGTTTTTT. Translation: CASSGMGQGAGGELFF.

The chain couples TRBV2 to TRBJ2-5; 14 bases fit TRBD2. The CDR3 is 16 amino acids. V shed 4 bases, J shed 3 bases, and the junction held 4 bases outside the gene matches. Germline V gene data show CDR1 as SNHLY and CDR2 as FYNNEI. The CDR3 loop reads CASSVRTSGGKETQYF. DNA for the CDR3: TGTGCCAGCAGTGTAAGGACTAGCGGGGGGAAAGAGACCCAGTACTTC.

This rearrangement joins TRBV5-1 to TRBJ2-5; no definite D call. CDR3 length: 12 amino acids. Germline V gene data show CDR1 as SGHRS and CDR2 as YFSETQ. Trimming took off 0 bases at V and 7 bases at J, with 7 bases between the two ends. The DNA for the CDR3 is TGCGCCAGCAGCTTGGACATTGGGACCCAGTACTTC. Its protein product is CASSLDIGTQYF. The full variable domain, completed using reference TRBV5-1 and TRBJ2-5, is KAGVTQTPRYLIKTRGQQVTLSCSPISGHRSVSWYQQTPGQGLQFLFEYFSETQRNKGNFPGRFSGRQFSNSRSEMNVSTLELGDSALYLCASSLDIGTQYFGPGTRLLVL.

This clone was seen more than once but under ten times. The chain is built from TRBV4-1 and TRBJ2-5, with 11 bases aligning to TRBD2. CDR3 length: 17 amino acids. CDR1 is MGHRA and CDR2 is YSYEKL in the germline V gene. V gave up 2 bases and J gave up 2 bases; unmatched junction bases: 7. CDR3 protein: CASSQITSGGPQETQYF. The CDR3 DNA follows: TGCGCCAGCAGCCAAATCACTAGCGGGGGACCTCAAGAGACCCAGTACTTC.

The DNA for the CDR3 is TGTGCCACCGCGAGGAACAGGGACTATGGCTACACCTTC. It yields the protein CATARNRDYGYTF. This sequence joins TRBV2 and TRBJ1-2; D might be TRBD1 (6 bases). Trimming cost V 10 bases and J 3 bases, with 15 bases left between them. Germline-derived CDR1 and CDR2 are SNHLY and FYNNEI. The CDR3 sequence is 13 residues long. Drawing the rest from reference TRBV2 and TRBJ1-2, the complete variable domain is EPEVTQTPSHQVTQMGQEVILRCVPISNHLYFYWYRQILGQKVEFLVSFYNNEISEKSEIFDDQFSVERPDGSNFTLKIRSTKLEDSAMYFCATARNRDYGYTFGSGTRLTVV.

The chain recombines TRBV2 with TRBJ2-2, with 8 bases aligning to TRBD1. The CDR3 totals 14 residues. The J segment lost 9 bases and the V segment lost 6 bases, leaving 9 bases of the junction unmatched. The germline CDR1 and CDR2 sequences are SNHLY and FYNNEI. The CDR3 is CASSLGQGPRELFF. CDR3 coding DNA: TGTGCCAGCAGCCTAGGACAGGGTCCCCGGGAGCTGTTTTTT.

This chain connects TRBV30 to TRBJ2-1, with TRBD2 identical over 7 bases. Germline V gene lookup returns CDR1 GTSNPN and CDR2 SVGIG (reference sequence). CDR3 length: 13 residues. Unmatched junction bases numbered 1, after V lost 3 bases and J lost 2 bases. CDR3 sequence (DNA): TGTGCCTGGAGGGCGGGGGCCTACAATGAGCAGTTCTTC. Translation: CAWRAGAYNEQFF.

The chain recombines TRBV7-3 with TRBJ1-1; weak D call: TRBD1 (5 bases). The CDR3 has 13 amino acids. Germline loops: CDR1 SGHTA, CDR2 FQGTGA. V lost 1 base and J lost 6, with 9 bases in between. Here the CDR3 reads CASSLNKGAEAFF. CDR3 coding DNA: TGTGCCAGCAGCTTAAATAAAGGGGCTGAAGCTTTCTTT.

V usage is TRBV9 and J usage is TRBJ1-2, with D perhaps matching TRBD1 (5 bases). The V gene's germline CDR1 is SGDLS and CDR2 YYNGEE. The V end was cut by 0 bases, the J end by 6 bases, with 12 bases between. The CDR3 consists of 14 residues. The CDR3 coding sequence is TGTGCCAGCAGCGTAGGTCAGGGCGTGAATGGCTACACCTTC. It yields the protein CASSVGQGVNGYTF.

This clone has more than one count but fewer than ten. The V gene is TRBV19, the J gene TRBJ1-2; unclear D gene. The germline V and J ends were trimmed by 7 bases and 0 bases, with 15 bases remaining between them. Germline V gene data show CDR1 as LNHDA and CDR2 as SQIVND (reference sequence). This CDR3 has 15 residues. CDR3 nucleotides: TGTGCCAGTACCGCCTCCCCAGGAGCTAACTATGGCTACACCTTC. This gives the protein CASTASPGANYGYTF.

This chain joins TRBV5-1 and TRBJ1-4; the D gene is possibly TRBD1 (6 bases). The V gene lost 3 bases and the J gene lost 4 bases, with 10 bases spanning the gap. CDR1 SGHRS and CDR2 YFSETQ come from the germline V gene. This CDR3 comprises 14 residues. The CDR3 region has the DNA TGCGCCAGCAGCTGGGGGCAGGTTAATGAAAAACTGTTTTTT. It is translated as CASSWGQVNEKLFF.

The chain combines TRBV15 with TRBJ2-1; 8 nucleotides align to TRBD2. Looked up from germline, CDR1 is LNHNV and CDR2 is YYDKDF (reference sequence). CDR3 size: 17 residues. The trim removed 3 bases at V and 0 bases at J, leaving 7 bases unmatched. The DNA for the CDR3 is TGTGCCACCAGCAGGACCGGGCGGGGGGTCTCCTACAATGAGCAGTTCTTC. It yields the protein CATSRTGRGVSYNEQFF.

The genes are TRBV12-5 and TRBJ2-1; 12 positions agree with TRBD2. The V gene end was trimmed by 6 bases and the J gene end by 3 bases; junction bases not matched to a gene: 3. Germline assignment: CDR1 LGHNT and CDR2 FRNRAP. The CDR3 is 15 amino acids. The CDR3 sequence is CASGKTSGGYNEQFF. The CDR3 region has the DNA TGTGCTAGTGGCAAGACTAGCGGGGGCTACAATGAGCAGTTCTTC.

The chain combines TRBV18 with TRBJ2-4; 7 nucleotides align to TRBD1. With 5 bases clipped from V and 0 bases from J, the junction kept 7 bases outside the gene matches. This CDR3 is built from 16 residues. Germline values: CDR1 KGHSH, CDR2 LQKENI. In DNA form, the CDR3 reads TGTGCCAGCTCAGAGTACGACAGGGTAGCCAAAAACATTCAGTACTTC. It codes for CASSEYDRVAKNIQYF. Full variable domain (rest looked up from reference TRBV18 and TRBJ2-4): NAGVMQNPRHLVRRRGQEARLRCSPMKGHSHVYWYRQLPEEGLKFMVYLQKENIIDESGMPKERFSAEFPKEGPSILRIQQVVRGDSAAYFCASSEYDRVAKNIQYFGAGTRLSVL.